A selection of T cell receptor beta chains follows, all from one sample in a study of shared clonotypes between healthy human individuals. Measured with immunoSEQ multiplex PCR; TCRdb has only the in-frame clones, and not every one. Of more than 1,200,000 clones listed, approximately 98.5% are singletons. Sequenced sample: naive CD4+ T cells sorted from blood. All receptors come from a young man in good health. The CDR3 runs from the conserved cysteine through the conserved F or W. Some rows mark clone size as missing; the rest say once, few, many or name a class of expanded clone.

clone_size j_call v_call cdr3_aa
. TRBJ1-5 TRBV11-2 CASRRTGNQLSNQPQHF
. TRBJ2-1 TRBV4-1 CASSQHPAGGYNEQFF
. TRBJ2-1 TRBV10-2 CASSERSSGSHEQFF
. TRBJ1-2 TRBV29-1 CSVDQPGIGGYTF
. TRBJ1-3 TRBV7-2 CASSSGQFGESHF
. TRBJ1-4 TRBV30 CAWSRKRSEKLFF
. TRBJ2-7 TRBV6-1 CASTESRGGYEQYF
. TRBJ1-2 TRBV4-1 CASSQALGVYGYTF
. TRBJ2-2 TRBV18 CASSPGGPTSGRTGELFF
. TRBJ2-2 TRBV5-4 CASSRRTSGHFEDPGELFF
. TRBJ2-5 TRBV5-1 CASSSYTGVTETQYF
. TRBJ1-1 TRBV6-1 CASSEIMNTEAFF
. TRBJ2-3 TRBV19 CASSLYGGGTADTQYF
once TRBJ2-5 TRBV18 CASSSIFQETQYF
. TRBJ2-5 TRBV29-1 CSVERGSETQYF
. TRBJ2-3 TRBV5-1 CASSLRLGLAIMEDTQYF
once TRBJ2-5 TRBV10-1 CASSMGVGTQYF
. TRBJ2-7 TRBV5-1 CASSPEPRQNYEQYF